Following are 16 T cell receptor beta chains from one sample sequenced in a study of T cell responses to AZD1222 COVID-19 vaccine. Data came from immunoSEQ multiplex PCR; TCRdb stores just in-frame clones and leaves some out. Of 70,000 to 95,000 clones in the sample, 85% to 95% were seen once. The sample in question was peripheral blood, obtained 28 days after the second AZD1222 dose. The receptors stem from an adult who received the AZD1222 COVID-19 vaccine.

The chain recombines TRBV10-2 with TRBJ2-1, with TRBD2 matching 13 bases. Germline loops: CDR1 WSHSY, CDR2 SAAADI. This CDR3 region has 15 residues. V shed 6 bases and J 4 bases; nucleotides not matched to a gene: 3. This chain's CDR3 is CASSPTSGGYNEQFF. The CDR3 DNA sequence: TGCGCCAGCAGCCCGACTAGCGGGGGGTACAATGAGCAGTTCTTC.

The CDR3 DNA reads as TGTGCCAGCTCAACCAGTACAGGCCGATACACTGAAGCTTTCTTT. It translates to CASSTSTGRYTEAFF. The genes are TRBV18 and TRBJ1-1, with D possibly TRBD1 on 5 matching bases. Trimming left V 5 bases short and J 3 bases short, with 16 bases between. CDR3 length: 15 residues. CDR1 and CDR2 from the germline V gene are KGHSH and LQKENI.

The chain combines TRBV6-5 with TRBJ1-1; D is undetermined. Trimming removed 7 bases from V and 1 base from J, with 4 bases in between. Germline CDR1 is MNHEY and CDR2 is SVGAGI. The CDR3 covers 11 residues. CDR3 DNA: TGTGCCAGCATCAAGAACACTGAAGCTTTCTTT. It specifies CASIKNTEAFF.

This clone was seen only once. The rearrangement uses TRBV5-4 and TRBJ1-6, with 7 bases matching TRBD1. The V gene end was trimmed by 2 bases and the J gene end by 7 bases; junction bases not matched to a gene: 6. Germline V gene lookup returns CDR1 SGHNT and CDR2 YYREEE (reference sequence). This CDR3 region has 15 residues. The DNA of the CDR3 is TGTGCCAGCAGCTTCGGGGACAGAAAAAATTCACCCCTCCACTTT. This gives the protein CASSFGDRKNSPLHF.

The chain links TRBV3-1 (or the pseudogene TRBV3-2) to TRBJ1-2; D uncertain. Germline V gene sequence: CDR1 LGHDT, CDR2 YNNKEL (reference sequence). V was pared by 4 bases and J by 7 bases, with 19 bases between. The CDR3 contains 15 residues. For the CDR3, the DNA is TGTGCCAGCAGCCTCACCGTCCCGGGTAAGGGTGGCTACACCTTC. Translated, it gives CASSLTVPGKGGYTF.

The chain has TRBV6-1 and TRBJ1-1; no definite D call. The CDR3 is 13 amino acids. CDR1 is MNHNS, CDR2 SASEGT, per germline. Deletions cut 2 bases from V and 4 bases from J, with 8 bases between. The chain's CDR3 is CASSEIERTEAFF. DNA of the CDR3: TGTGCCAGCAGTGAAATAGAACGCACTGAAGCTTTCTTT.

The genes are TRBV18 and TRBJ2-3, with 7 bases aligning to TRBD2. There are 15 residues in the CDR3. Germline CDR1 KGHSH, CDR2 LQKENI. J was trimmed by 0 bases and V by 2 bases; bases with no gene match: 2. CDR3 amino acids: CASSPGEGSTDTQYF. CDR3 sequence (DNA): TGTGCCAGCTCACCAGGGGAGGGGAGCACAGATACGCAGTATTTT.

The J gene is TRBJ2-6, the V gene TRBV29-1; no reliable D call. Deletions cut 1 base from V and 2 bases from J, with 6 bases between. The V gene's germline CDR1 is SQVTM and CDR2 ANQGSEA. This CDR3 spans 14 amino acids. The CDR3 DNA reads TGCAGCGTTGAAGGGGGAACTGGGGCCAACGTCCTGACTTTC. It yields the protein CSVEGGTGANVLTF.

The V gene is TRBV5-8, the J gene TRBJ2-7, with D perhaps TRBD1 (5 bases). Between the trimmed V and J ends, which lost 3 bases and 5 bases, there was a span of 9 bases. Germline V gene data show CDR1 as SGHTS and CDR2 as YDEGEE. The CDR3 spans 12 residues. CDR3 nucleotide sequence: TGTGCCAGCAGCTGGGGCCTCGACGAGCAGTACTTC. The encoded protein is CASSWGLDEQYF.

This chain links TRBV3-1 (or the pseudogene TRBV3-2) with TRBJ1-2; unclear D gene. V was cut by 1 base and J by 8 bases, with 14 bases left in between. This CDR3 comprises 14 residues. The germline gives CDR1 LGHDT, CDR2 YNNKEL (reference sequence). The chain's CDR3 is CASSQGVSFKGYTF. The CDR3 DNA follows: TGTGCCAGCAGCCAAGGGGTGTCCTTTAAAGGCTACACCTTC.

This clone was picked up one time. V usage is TRBV28 and J usage is TRBJ1-5, with D tentatively TRBD1 (6 bases). Looked up from germline, CDR1 is MDHEN and CDR2 is SYDVKM. The CDR3 spans 13 residues. V lost 11 bases, J lost 2 bases, and 13 bases lay in between. The CDR3, as DNA: TGTGCCGCGGGGGGGCACGGCAATCAGCCCCAGCATTTT. Its protein product is CAAGGHGNQPQHF.

J is TRBJ1-5 and V is TRBV7-9; TRBD1 matches 9 bases. V gave up 5 bases and J gave up 6 bases; unmatched junction bases: 5. Germline CDR1 and CDR2: SEHNR and FQNEAQ (reference sequence). The CDR3 is 14 amino acids. CDR3 sequence reads: CASSPGQGTQPQHF. The CDR3 nucleotides are TGTGCCAGCAGCCCGGGACAGGGAACTCAGCCCCAGCATTTT.

The chain links TRBV7-9 to TRBJ2-7, with TRBD2 as a possible D gene (5 bases). CDR1 and CDR2 from the germline V gene are SEHNR and FQNEAQ (reference sequence). V dropped 5 bases and J dropped 4 bases, with 18 bases sitting between them. This CDR3 is 15 amino acids long. The CDR3 sequence is CASSLPGVAGYEQYF. In nucleotides, the CDR3 is TGTGCCAGCAGCCTCCCCGGGGTAGCTGGGTACGAGCAGTACTTC.

V gene TRBV29-1 combines with J gene TRBJ2-1, with D uncertain. The germline CDR1 and CDR2 sequences are SQVTM and ANQGSEA. V dropped 4 bases and J dropped 8 bases, with 9 bases sitting between them. The CDR3 extends over 11 amino acids. The CDR3 bases are TGCAGCGTTGGGACGGCTCATGAGCAGTTCTTC. Amino acids: CSVGTAHEQFF.

The chain is built from TRBV9 and TRBJ2-7; 13 bases match TRBD2. This CDR3 has 18 amino acids. Trimming took 3 bases from V and 0 from J; bases not matched to a gene: 9. CDR1 and CDR2 (germline): SGDLS, YYNGEE. In DNA, the CDR3 is TGTGCCAGCAGCGGCCTCGGGACTAGCGGGACCAGCTCCTACGAGCAGTACTTC. The encoded protein is CASSGLGTSGTSSYEQYF.

CDR3 protein: CASSSRLAGVPEQYF. CDR3 in DNA: TGTGCCAGCAGTTCGCGACTAGCGGGAGTGCCCGAGCAGTACTTC. The chain uses TRBV28 and TRBJ2-7; 12 bases agree with TRBD2. V was pared by 4 bases and J by 6 bases, with 7 bases of the junction left unmatched. Germline V gives CDR1 MDHEN, CDR2 SYDVKM. The CDR3 is made up of 15 amino acids.